This is a list of T cell receptor beta chains from one sample in a study of shared clonotypes between healthy human individuals. The data were produced by immunoSEQ multiplex PCR, yet TCRdb's version contains in-frame clones alone and is incomplete. Here the sample spans approximately 600,000 clones, about 95% being singletons. The sample taken for sequencing was naive CD8+ T cells sorted from blood. These receptors all come from a woman in her 30s in good health. The CDR3 runs from the conserved cysteine through the conserved F or W. The D gene is left open where the match is weak. Some rows mark clone size as missing; the rest say once, few, many or name a class of expanded clone.

>TRBV29-1|TRBD1|.|TRBJ1-4
TGCAGCGTCTGTACAGGGGGCACTAATGAAAAACTGTTTTTT
CSVCTGGTNEKLFF
>TRBV4-1|.|.|TRBJ2-7
TGCGCCAGCGGGCATGTGGGATCCTACGAGCAGTACTTC
CASGHVGSYEQYF
>TRBV27|TRBD2|.|TRBJ2-1
TGTGCCAGCAGTTTAAGCGCGGGAGTCTCCTACAATGAGCAGTTCTTC
CASSLSAGVSYNEQFF
>TRBV2|TRBD1|.|TRBJ1-2
TGTGCCAGCAGTGGGGAGACAGGGGTAGTAGATGGCTACACCTTC
CASSGETGVVDGYTF
>TRBV10-3|.|.|TRBJ2-7
TGTGCCATCAGCGTTACTGCGGCGGAGACATACGAGCAGTACTTC
CAISVTAAETYEQYF
>TRBV6-6|.|.|TRBJ1-4
TGTGCCAGCAGTTCGTCGGGAGGGGAGAGGGAAAAACTGTTTTTT
CASSSSGGEREKLFF
>TRBV11-2|TRBD1|.|TRBJ1-1
TGTGCCAGCAGCTTAGTTAGGCCCCGACAGGGGAATACAAACACTGAAGCTTTCTTT
CASSLVRPRQGNTNTEAFF
>TRBV28|.|.|TRBJ2-1
TGTGCCAGCAGCTTAGGCCCAAACGAAGTCTCCTACAATGAGCAGTTCTTC
CASSLGPNEVSYNEQFF
>TRBV27|.|.|TRBJ2-7
TGTGCCAGCAGTTTCAGGTCAGGGGAGTTCGAGCAGTACTTC
CASSFRSGEFEQYF
>TRBV28|.|.|TRBJ1-4
TGTGCCAGCAGTTTGGGAGTTCGGACTAATGAAAAACTGTTTTTT
CASSLGVRTNEKLFF
>TRBV5-4|TRBD2|.|TRBJ2-3
TGTGCCAGCGGCGGGACTAGCGGGAGTATAGATACGCAGTATTTT
CASGGTSGSIDTQYF
>TRBV27|.|.|TRBJ2-7
TGTGCCAGCAGTCCAGGGGGGGGGTACGAGCAGTACTTC
CASSPGGGYEQYF
>TRBV10-3|.|.|TRBJ2-7
TGTGCCACCGGGGTCTCGGCCTACGAGCAGTACTTC
CATGVSAYEQYF
>TRBV6-6|.|.|TRBJ1-2
TGTGCCAGCAGTCTTGGGACAACTAGTGGCTACACCTTC
CASSLGTTSGYTF
>TRBV13|TRBD2|.|TRBJ2-5
TGTGCCAGCAGCACAGGGACTAGCGGAGGCGAGACCCAGTACTTC
CASSTGTSGGETQYF
>TRBV6-5|.|.|TRBJ2-7
TGTGCCAGCAGTTACTCACAGACCTACGAGCAGTACTTC
CASSYSQTYEQYF
>TRBV13|TRBD1|.|TRBJ2-5
TGTGCCAGCAGCTTATTATCGGACAGGGGCGGGGAGACCCAGTACTTC
CASSLLSDRGGETQYF
>TRBV15|.|.|TRBJ1-1
TGTGCCACCAGCGGCTCGACGCCTATCCTTGAAGCTTTCTTT
CATSGSTPILEAFF
>TRBV27|.|.|TRBJ2-7
TGTGCCAGCAGTTTAGAAATAGCGGACACCTACGAGCAGTACTTC
CASSLEIADTYEQYF
>TRBV7-9|.|.|TRBJ1-1
TGTGCCAGCAGCGGAGACAGTGAAGCTTTCTTT
CASSGDSEAFF
>TRBV4-1|TRBD1|.|TRBJ1-1
TGCGCCAGCAGCGTGTACAGGGGAGTAGGAGCTTTCTTT
CASSVYRGVGAFF
>TRBV2|.|.|TRBJ2-5
TGTGCCAGCAGCGGGGCATTTGGGGGGCAAGAGACCCAGTACTTC
CASSGAFGGQETQYF
>TRBV13|TRBD1|once|TRBJ1-3
TGTGCCAGCAGCGTAGGGGGCGTCGTGTATGGAAACACCATATATTTT
CASSVGGVVYGNTIYF
>TRBV7-8|TRBD2|.|TRBJ2-7
TGTGCCAGCAGCTTCATTCCGGGAGGTATTAACGAGCAGTACTTC
CASSFIPGGINEQYF
>TRBV5-6|.|once|TRBJ1-5
TGTGCCAGCAGCGTCGGGATGGAGTTGTATCAGCCCCAGCATTTT
CASSVGMELYQPQHF
>TRBV27|.|.|TRBJ2-4
TGTGCCAGCAGTTTGCGGGAAGCCAAAAACATTCAGTACTTC
CASSLREAKNIQYF
>TRBV28|TRBD2|.|TRBJ2-1
TGTGCCAGCAGTTTCGCGGGAGGGCTCCATGAGCAGTTCTTC
CASSFAGGLHEQFF
>TRBV27|.|.|TRBJ1-4
TGTGCCAGCAGTTTATCGGACTATGAAAAACTGTTTTTT
CASSLSDYEKLFF